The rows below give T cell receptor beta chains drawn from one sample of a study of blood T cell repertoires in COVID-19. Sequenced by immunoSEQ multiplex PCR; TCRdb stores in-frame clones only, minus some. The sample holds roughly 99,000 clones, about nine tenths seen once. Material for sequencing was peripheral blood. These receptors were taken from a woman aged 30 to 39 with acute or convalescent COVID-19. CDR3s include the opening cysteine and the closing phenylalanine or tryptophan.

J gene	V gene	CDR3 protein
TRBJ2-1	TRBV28	CASTNLAGTSIYEQFF
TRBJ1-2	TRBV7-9	CASSLPGQRFYGYTF
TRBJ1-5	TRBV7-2	CASSLVLQGGQPQHF
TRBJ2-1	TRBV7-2	CASSLSRDRGNEQFF
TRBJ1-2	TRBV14	CASSQDMLYGYTF
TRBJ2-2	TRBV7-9	CASSLVPAGPNTGELFF
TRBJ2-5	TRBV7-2	CASSHGVLETQYF
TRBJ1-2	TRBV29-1	CSARNLGQGVFFGYTF
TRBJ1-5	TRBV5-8	CASSLRTGNQPQHF
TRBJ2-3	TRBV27	CASCRGGGPDTQYF
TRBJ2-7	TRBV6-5	CASSILAGDSYEQYF